Each of the 29 T cell receptor beta chains below was sequenced from the same sample in a study of cytomegalovirus exposure and HLA in healthy donors. Primers included in the PCR were 60 Vbeta and 13 Jbeta primers. Profiled with immunoSEQ multiplex PCR; TCRdb holds only in-frame clones, not every one. The sample holds 200,000 to 250,000 clones, 75% to 85% seen once. The sample consisted of PBMCs. The receptors stem from a woman aged 55-70 years in good health and CMV-seropositive.

Note on this clone: The junction differs from germline at one of its ends, possibly a read error. The chain has TRBV2 and TRBJ2-5; TRBD2 agrees at 9 bases. Germline loops: CDR1 SNHLY, CDR2 FYNNEI. CDR3 size: 13 residues. CDR3 sequence reads: CASSGLAKEAQYF. The DNA of the CDR3 is TGTGCCAGCAGCGGACTAGCGAAAGAGGCCCAGTACTTC.

This chain connects TRBV2 to TRBJ2-5; maybe TRBD1 (6 bases). The DNA end favors TRBJ2-7, so the J call may be wrong. The germline V gene encodes CDR1 SNHLY and CDR2 FYNNEI. This CDR3 is built from 14 residues. CDR3 nucleotide sequence: TGTGCCAGCAGTCTCGAATCGGGGACAAACGAGCAGTACTTC. Its protein product is CASSLESGTNEQYF.

The CDR3 region is CAISPDRAYEQYF. In DNA, the CDR3 is TGTGCCATCAGCCCGGACAGGGCTTACGAGCAGTACTTC. The gene calls are TRBV10-3 and TRBJ2-7; 8 bases line up with TRBD1. This CDR3 is built from 13 residues. V lost 6 bases to trimming and J lost 4 bases; unmatched junction nucleotides: 5. Germline V gene sequence: CDR1 ENHRY, CDR2 SYGVKD.

The V and J genes are TRBV5-1 and TRBJ2-1, with D possibly matching TRBD2 (6 bases). Germline CDR1 SGHRS, CDR2 YFSETQ. Trimming left V 0 bases short and J 6 bases short, with 10 bases between. This CDR3 region has 14 residues. The CDR3 DNA sequence: TGCGCCAGCAGCTTGGACGGGGGTACCAATGAGCAGTTCTTC. This translates into CASSLDGGTNEQFF.

The genes are TRBV10-1 and TRBJ2-7; 10 bases fit TRBD1. CDR1 WNHNN and CDR2 SYGVQD come from the germline V gene (reference sequence). Losses at the gene ends were 3 bases for V and 5 bases for J; bases not matched to a gene: 1. This CDR3 region has 13 residues. The CDR3 coding sequence is TGCGCCAGCAGTGATGGACAGGGGGACGAGCAGTACTTC. This translates into CASSDGQGDEQYF.

The chain has TRBV15 and TRBJ1-5; D remains ambiguous. The V end was cut by 3 bases, the J end by 4 bases, with 10 bases between. Germline V gene sequence: CDR1 LNHNV, CDR2 YYDKDF (reference sequence). CDR3 length: 14 amino acids. CDR3: CATSRAGFNQPQHF. The CDR3 DNA reads as TGTGCCACCAGCAGGGCGGGGTTTAATCAGCCCCAGCATTTT.

The V and J genes are TRBV18 and TRBJ1-2; 7 bases line up with TRBD1. After removal of 5 bases from V and 8 bases from J, the junction contained 8 bases not matched to a gene. The CDR3 runs to 13 residues. Germline assignment: CDR1 KGHSH and CDR2 LQKENI. Here the CDR3 reads CASSMTGNEGYTF. Here the CDR3 DNA reads TGTGCCAGCTCAATGACAGGGAACGAAGGCTACACCTTC.

In nucleotides, the CDR3 is TGTGCCAGCAGCTTAATGGGGGCTGACACTGAAGCTTTCTTT. This sequence encodes CASSLMGADTEAFF. The chain employs TRBV7-9 and TRBJ1-1, with a tentative D call TRBD1 (6 bases). Germline CDR1 SEHNR, CDR2 FQNEAQ (reference sequence). V dropped 2 bases and J dropped 3 bases, with 10 bases sitting between them. CDR3 length: 14 amino acids.

V is TRBV5-4 and J is TRBJ1-4; a weak D match, TRBD1 (5 bases). The CDR3 consists of 15 residues. V lost 0 bases and J lost 4, with 10 bases in between. CDR1 is SGHNT and CDR2 is YYREEE in the germline V gene (reference sequence). The CDR3 DNA reads TGTGCCAGCAGCTTGGGTGGGGGGGTTAATGAAAAACTGTTTTTT. It codes for CASSLGGGVNEKLFF.

The chain joins TRBV2 to TRBJ2-5; 7 nucleotides agree with TRBD1. The J call could be wrong; TRBJ2-7 is a better fit for the DNA end. Germline CDR1 is SNHLY and CDR2 is FYNNEI. The CDR3 extends over 15 amino acids. The chain's CDR3 is CASSREGAPGNEQYF. For the CDR3, the DNA is TGTGCCAGCAGTCGAGAGGGGGCCCCGGGCAACGAGCAGTACTTC.

This clone was recorded a few times. V usage is TRBV2 and J usage is TRBJ2-1; D gene ambiguous. Germline values: CDR1 SNHLY, CDR2 FYNNEI. The CDR3 is 13 amino acids. With 6 bases removed from V and 7 bases from J, the gap between germline ends came to 13 bases. The CDR3 sequence: CASSLEVLNEQFF. The CDR3 bases are TGTGCCAGCAGCCTAGAGGTGTTAAATGAGCAGTTCTTC.

A single count supports this clone. V is TRBV28 and J is TRBJ2-3; TRBD2 matches 7 bases. Germline assignment: CDR1 MDHEN and CDR2 SYDVKM. After removal of 2 bases from V and 8 bases from J, the junction contained 4 bases not matched to a gene. This CDR3 has 13 residues. In nucleotides, the CDR3 is TGTGCCAGCAGTTTAGGTAGGGAGGGTACGCAGTATTTT. This sequence encodes CASSLGREGTQYF.

Comments on this clone: Germline and junction disagree at one end, which may indicate a read error. The CDR3 DNA is TGTGCCAGTAGTAGTGAGGGGGTGCGTCAGCCTCAGCATTTT. This sequence encodes CASSSEGVRQPQHF. V and J are TRBV19 and TRBJ1-5; the D gene is possibly TRBD1 (6 bases). The CDR3 totals 14 residues. Germline CDR1 and CDR2: LNHDA and SQIVND (reference sequence).

V usage is TRBV7-6 and J usage is TRBJ1-1; D unresolved. Trimming took off 6 bases at V and 0 bases at J, with 8 bases between the two ends. CDR3 length: 13 amino acids. Germline V gives CDR1 SGHVS, CDR2 FNYEAQ. CDR3 DNA sequence: TGTGCCAGCAGTGCAGACTTGAACACTGAAGCTTTCTTT. Protein: CASSADLNTEAFF.

This clone was found a few times. The chain is built from TRBV29-1 and TRBJ2-7, with D possibly TRBD1 on 5 matching bases. The CDR3 loop spans 13 amino acids. Trimming took off 6 bases at V and 5 bases at J, with 17 bases between the two ends. Germline lookup yields CDR1 SQVTM and CDR2 ANQGSEA. This chain's CDR3 is CSVGPGRTDEQYF. DNA of the CDR3: TGCAGCGTGGGGCCAGGCCGAACAGACGAGCAGTACTTC.

J is TRBJ2-1 and V is TRBV18; TRBD1 might be the D (6 bases). Between the trimmed V and J ends, which lost 2 bases and 9 bases, there was a span of 20 bases. This CDR3 has 16 residues. Germline values: CDR1 KGHSH, CDR2 LQKENI. CDR3 bases: TGTGCCAGCTCACCAGAGGAGTCAGGGGTTCATCTTGAGCAGTTCTTC. Protein product: CASSPEESGVHLEQFF.

The rearrangement joins TRBV27 to TRBJ2-7; 7 positions match TRBD2. V shed 3 bases, J shed 0 bases, and the junction held 14 bases outside the gene matches. Germline CDR1 is MNHEY and CDR2 is SMNVEV (reference sequence). The CDR3 runs to 18 residues. CDR3: CASSFRQVGGYSSYEQYF. The CDR3, as DNA: TGTGCCAGCAGTTTCCGTCAGGTCGGGGGGTACAGCTCCTACGAGCAGTACTTC.

This clone has a handful of counts. The V gene is TRBV9, the J gene TRBJ2-3; tentatively, D is TRBD1 (5 bases). Trimming stripped 3 bases from V and 4 bases from J, with 12 bases between. In germline, CDR1 is SGDLS, CDR2 YYNGEE. The CDR3 has 14 amino acids. The CDR3 DNA sequence: TGTGCCAGCAGCGAGGGGAACCCGGCAGATACGCAGTATTTT. Translating it yields CASSEGNPADTQYF.

This chain uses TRBV2 with TRBJ1-2; D call uncertain. V was cut by 8 bases and J by 1 base, with 20 bases left in between. This CDR3 has 16 residues. The germline V gene encodes CDR1 SNHLY and CDR2 FYNNEI. The DNA of the CDR3 is TGTGCCAGCGATGAGGTGAAAAGACGGCTTAACTATGGCTACACCTTC. Translating it yields CASDEVKRRLNYGYTF.

V and J are TRBV7-9 and TRBJ2-5; 9 bases fit TRBD1. This CDR3 comprises 14 residues. V was pared by 5 bases and J by 4 bases, with 5 bases of the junction left unmatched. The germline gives CDR1 SEHNR, CDR2 FQNEAQ (reference sequence). The DNA of the CDR3 is TGTGCCAGCAGCCTTGGACAGGGGATAGAGACCCAGTACTTC. It translates to CASSLGQGIETQYF.

The gene calls are TRBV5-1 and TRBJ2-3, with D perhaps TRBD1 (6 bases). The V gene's germline CDR1 is SGHRS and CDR2 YFSETQ. The CDR3 sequence is 14 residues long. V was trimmed by 0 bases and J by 5 bases, leaving 10 bases between them. The CDR3 bases are TGCGCCAGCAGCTTGGCACAGGGTGAAGATACGCAGTATTTT. Translation gives CASSLAQGEDTQYF.

The V call is TRBV5-1, the J call TRBJ1-1; possible D gene TRBD1, 5 bases. The V end was cut by 0 bases, the J end by 0 bases, with 9 bases between. CDR3 size: 15 residues. The germline gives CDR1 SGHRS, CDR2 YFSETQ. The CDR3 protein is CASSLDGGVNTEAFF. DNA of the CDR3: TGCGCCAGCAGCTTGGACGGGGGGGTGAACACTGAAGCTTTCTTT.

The chain carries TRBV19 and TRBJ2-5, with 7 bases identical to TRBD1. Germline V gene data show CDR1 as LNHDA and CDR2 as SQIVND (reference sequence). The CDR3 is 16 residues long. V was clipped by 4 bases and J by 1 base; unmatched bases: 9. In nucleotides, the CDR3 is TGTGCCAGTAGTAAAAGACAGGGTGGCCTCCAAGAGACCCAGTACTTC. It translates to CASSKRQGGLQETQYF.

CDR3 in DNA: TGTGCCAGCCGGGAGATTGCCGGCACTGAAGCTTTCTTT. Protein sequence: CASREIAGTEAFF. The chain has TRBV7-9 and TRBJ1-1, with unresolved D. The CDR3 is 13 amino acids. CDR1 and CDR2 (germline): SEHNR, FQNEAQ (reference sequence). With 8 bases removed from V and 4 bases from J, the gap between germline ends came to 14 bases.

The CDR3 sequence is CASSPGGTRNEQFF. The CDR3 coding sequence is TGTGCCAGCTCACCTGGCGGGACTCGCAATGAGCAGTTCTTC. The rearrangement uses TRBV18 and TRBJ2-1; possible D gene TRBD2, 6 bases. Germline CDR1 and CDR2: KGHSH and LQKENI. CDR3 length: 14 amino acids. V lost 3 bases and J lost 6, with 12 bases in between.

The chain carries TRBV4-3 and TRBJ2-1; 12 nucleotides line up with TRBD2. CDR1 and CDR2 from the germline V gene are LGHNA and YSLEER. This CDR3 contains 18 residues. After removal of 0 bases from V and 6 bases from J, the junction contained 9 bases not matched to a gene. The CDR3 is CASSQEFPTSGGFNEQFF. For the CDR3, the DNA is TGCGCCAGCAGCCAAGAATTCCCGACTAGCGGGGGATTCAATGAGCAGTTCTTC.

The genes are TRBV28 and TRBJ2-3; 11 nucleotides line up with TRBD2. Germline V CDR1 and CDR2: MDHEN, SYDVKM. The CDR3 consists of 20 residues. J was trimmed by 3 bases and V by 6 bases; bases with no gene match: 20. CDR3 sequence (DNA): TGTGCCAGCAGCCCTCCCCTCGGGGTAGCGGGGGGGCCGGGAACAGATACGCAGTATTTT. Residues: CASSPPLGVAGGPGTDTQYF.

This clone was seen a few times. The sample contains more than one DNA sequence encoding this CDR3. The rearrangement uses TRBV2 and TRBJ1-4; a weak D match, TRBD1 (5 bases). Trimming shortened V by 4 bases and J by 0 bases, and 9 bases separated the two germline ends. CDR3 size: 15 residues. Germline V gives CDR1 SNHLY, CDR2 FYNNEI. In DNA, the CDR3 is TGTGCCAGCAGTGGTCAGGGTGCAACTAATGAAAAACTGTTTTTT. As protein: CASSGQGATNEKLFF.

The chain couples TRBV28 to TRBJ2-3, with D perhaps matching TRBD1 (6 bases). Germline V gene data show CDR1 as MDHEN and CDR2 as SYDVKM. Trimming removed 4 bases from V and 5 bases from J, with 13 bases in between. The CDR3 runs 14 residues. In DNA form, the CDR3 reads TGTGCCAGCAGTTCCCCGACAGGACGAGATACGCAGTATTTT. Its protein is CASSSPTGRDTQYF. Full variable domain (missing parts from reference TRBV28 and TRBJ2-3): DVKVTQSSRYLVKRTGEKVFLECVQDMDHENMFWYRQDPGLGLRLIYFSYDVKMKEKGDIPEGYSVSREKKERFSLILESASTNQTSMYLCASSSPTGRDTQYFGPGTRLTVL.